The 15 T cell receptor beta chains presented below share a single source sample, sequenced in a study of identical twins. Each CDR3 protein is one row after TCRdb ran MiXCR on the 5' RACE reads. Of some 270,000 distinct CDR3 sequences in the sample, about 8.3% were seen once. The same data also contributed to another study, on yellow fever vaccine responses in identical twins.

The sample was CD8+ T cells sorted from blood. The receptors were sampled from a woman under 30 in good health.

This clonotype was detected a few times. The junction departs from the called germline gene at one end, perhaps through a read error. The chain employs TRBV11-2 and TRBJ2-7; weak D call: TRBD1 (5 bases). CDR3 length equals 11 residues. Germline CDR1 reads SGHAT; CDR2 reads FQNNGV. The CDR3 reads CASSLEGAALF. CDR3 DNA sequence: TGTGCCAGCAGCTTAGAAGGGGCAGCCCTCTTC.

This clonotype was observed at least ten times. The chain is built from TRBV20-1 and TRBJ2-1; TRBD2 agrees at 9 bases. After removal of 0 bases from V and 8 bases from J, the junction contained 8 bases not matched to a gene. This CDR3 region has 15 residues. Germline V gene data show CDR1 as DFQATT and CDR2 as SNEGSKA (reference sequence). In DNA, the CDR3 is TGCAGTGCTAGAGATTTTGGGACTAGCATCGATGAGCAGTTCTTC. This gives the protein CSARDFGTSIDEQFF.

The rearrangement uses TRBV2 and TRBJ1-1; D is undetermined. From germline, CDR1 is SNHLY and CDR2 FYNNEI. This CDR3 has 14 amino acids. V was shortened by 0 bases and J by 4 bases, with 9 bases between the two germline ends. The CDR3 DNA follows: TGTGCCAGCAGTGAAGCTCCAGAGAGCACTGAAGCTTTCTTT. Its protein is CASSEAPESTEAFF.

This clonotype was seen repeatedly, ten times or more. The chain combines TRBV20-1 with TRBJ2-7; perhaps D is TRBD1 or TRBD2 (5 bases each). V lost 0 bases and J lost 4, with 7 bases in between. The CDR3 has 12 amino acids. Germline loops: CDR1 DFQATT, CDR2 SNEGSKA (reference sequence). The CDR3 spells CSAREEGYEQYF. The CDR3 DNA is TGCAGTGCTAGAGAAGAGGGGTACGAGCAGTACTTC.

This clonotype was seen more than once but under ten times. The chain recombines TRBV5-4 with TRBJ1-1, with D perhaps TRBD1 (5 bases). Trimming shortened V by 6 bases and J by 3 bases, and 12 bases separated the two germline ends. The CDR3 is made up of 13 amino acids. CDR1 and CDR2 from the germline V gene are SGHNT and YYREEE (reference sequence). The CDR3 is CASTYGGDTEAFF. Written as DNA, the CDR3 is TGTGCCAGCACATACGGGGGGGACACTGAAGCTTTCTTT.

This clonotype appeared many times. The V gene is TRBV4-3, the J gene TRBJ2-1; D gene ambiguous. Trimming removed 0 bases from V and 0 bases from J, with 6 bases in between. The CDR3 has 15 residues. Germline assignment: CDR1 LGHNA and CDR2 YSLEER. This CDR3 is CASSQDSSSYNEQFF. The CDR3 coding sequence is TGCGCCAGCAGCCAAGATTCGAGCTCCTACAATGAGCAGTTCTTC.

There are a few counts of this clonotype. The chain has TRBV12-1 and TRBJ1-1. TRBV12-1 is deemed a pseudogene. The CDR3 sequence is 15 residues long. This chain's CDR3 is CASSSSQVPNTEAFF. In DNA, the CDR3 is TGTGCCAGCAGCTCCTCTCAGGTACCGAACACTGAAGCTTTCTTT.

This chain connects TRBV27 to TRBJ2-7, with D uncertain. From germline, CDR1 is MNHEY and CDR2 SMNVEV (reference sequence). The length of the CDR3 is 12 residues. V dropped 9 bases and J dropped 2 bases, with 11 bases sitting between them. The CDR3 nucleotides are TGTGCCAGTCCGACCCTTACCTACGAGCAGTACTTC. Translated, it gives CASPTLTYEQYF.

The sample holds many counts of this clonotype. The rearrangement joins TRBV28 to TRBJ2-7, with a tentative D call TRBD2 (5 bases). Germline V gene lookup returns CDR1 MDHEN and CDR2 SYDVKM. V was cut by 10 bases and J by 2 bases, with 30 bases left in between. The CDR3 totals 18 residues. CDR3 in amino acids: CATLERAEPRVGTYEQYF. CDR3 DNA sequence: TGTGCCACCCTTGAACGAGCCGAACCGAGGGTGGGAACCTACGAGCAGTACTTC.

This clonotype was seen a handful of times. CDR3 in amino acids: CASSPPQYFGEQYF. The CDR3, as DNA: TGTGCCAGCAGTCCCCCCCAATACTTCGGCGAGCAGTACTTC. The chain is built from TRBV28 and TRBJ2-7; no firm D call. Germline CDR1 and CDR2: MDHEN and SYDVKM. This CDR3 has 14 amino acids. Trimming left V 5 bases short and J 6 bases short, with 17 bases between.

The chain links TRBV5-1 to TRBJ2-3; TRBD2 is a possible D gene (5 bases). The CDR3 extends over 15 amino acids. V lost 4 bases and J 2 bases, leaving 14 bases between the germline ends. Per germline, CDR1 SGHRS and CDR2 YFSETQ. As DNA, the CDR3 is TGCGCCAGCAGCGAGGGTTTGGGTCTCACAGATACGCAGTATTTT. This sequence encodes CASSEGLGLTDTQYF.

The J gene is TRBJ2-1, the V gene TRBV7-9; D possibly corresponds to TRBD2 (6 bases). The CDR3 extends over 16 amino acids. Germline lookup yields CDR1 SEHNR and CDR2 FQNEAQ (reference sequence). V was clipped by 0 bases and J by 3 bases, with 12 bases between them. CDR3 amino acids: CASSLATSLLYNEQFF. For the CDR3, the DNA is TGTGCCAGCAGCTTAGCAACTAGCCTTCTCTACAATGAGCAGTTCTTC. Drawing the rest from reference TRBV7-9 and TRBJ2-1, the complete variable domain is DTGVSQNPRHKITKRGQNVTFRCDPISEHNRLYWYRQTLGQGPEFLTYFQNEAQLEKSRLLSDRFSAERPKGSFSTLEIQRTEQGDSAMYLCASSLATSLLYNEQFFGPGTRLTVL.

This sequence joins TRBV28 and TRBJ2-4; D is possibly TRBD2 (5 bases). From germline, CDR1 is MDHEN and CDR2 SYDVKM. CDR3 length: 16 residues. The germline V and J ends were trimmed by 3 bases and 1 base, with 13 bases remaining between them. In DNA, the CDR3 is TGTGCCAGCAGTTTGAGTGGGAGTGGGGCCAAAAACATTCAGTACTTC. Amino acids: CASSLSGSGAKNIQYF.

This clonotype was observed a few times. The gene calls are TRBV9 and TRBJ1-5; D is undetermined. Germline V gene data show CDR1 as SGDLS and CDR2 as YYNGEE. Trimming removed 0 bases from V and 1 base from J, with 8 bases in between. This CDR3 has 15 residues. CDR3 in amino acids: CASSVAGSSNQPQHF. In nucleotides, the CDR3 is TGTGCCAGCAGCGTAGCGGGCTCGAGCAATCAGCCCCAGCATTTT.

At least ten counts were recorded for this clonotype. The V gene is TRBV12-3 or TRBV12-4, the J gene TRBJ1-1; the D is unclear. The CDR3 spans 15 residues. Trimming removed 3 bases from V and 5 bases from J, with 16 bases in between. CDR3 in DNA: TGTGCCAGCAGTTTTGAGGTTTTAGGAGAGACTGAAGCTTTCTTT. Protein: CASSFEVLGETEAFF.